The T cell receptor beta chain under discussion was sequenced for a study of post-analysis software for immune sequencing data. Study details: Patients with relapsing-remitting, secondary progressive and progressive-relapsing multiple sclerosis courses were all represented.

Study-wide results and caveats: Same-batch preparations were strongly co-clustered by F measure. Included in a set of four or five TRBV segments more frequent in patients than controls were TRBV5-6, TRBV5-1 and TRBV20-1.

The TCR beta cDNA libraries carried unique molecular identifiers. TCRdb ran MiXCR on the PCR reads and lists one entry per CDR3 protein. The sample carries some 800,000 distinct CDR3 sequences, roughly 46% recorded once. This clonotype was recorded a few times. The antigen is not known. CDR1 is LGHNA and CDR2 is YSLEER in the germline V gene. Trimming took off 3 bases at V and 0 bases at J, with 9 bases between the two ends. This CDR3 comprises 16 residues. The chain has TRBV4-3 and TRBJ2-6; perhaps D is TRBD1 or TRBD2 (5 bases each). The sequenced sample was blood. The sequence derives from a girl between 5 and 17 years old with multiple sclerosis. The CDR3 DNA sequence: TGCGCCAGCAGCCATGAGGGGCTCTCTGGGGCCAACGTCCTGACTTTC. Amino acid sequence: CASSHEGLSGANVLTF.